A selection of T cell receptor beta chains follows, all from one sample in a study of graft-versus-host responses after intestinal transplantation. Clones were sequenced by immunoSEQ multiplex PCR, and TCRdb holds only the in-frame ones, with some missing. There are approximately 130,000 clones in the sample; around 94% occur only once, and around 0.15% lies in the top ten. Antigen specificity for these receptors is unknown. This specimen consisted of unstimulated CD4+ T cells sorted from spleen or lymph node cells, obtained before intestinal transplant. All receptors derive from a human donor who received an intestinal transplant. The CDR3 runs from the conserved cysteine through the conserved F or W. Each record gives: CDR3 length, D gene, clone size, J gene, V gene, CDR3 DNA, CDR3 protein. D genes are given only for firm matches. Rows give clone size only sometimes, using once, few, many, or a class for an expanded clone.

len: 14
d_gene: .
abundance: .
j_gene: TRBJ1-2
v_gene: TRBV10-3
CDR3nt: TGTGCCATCAGTGAGGAGGGACGGCGGTTGGGCTACACCTTC
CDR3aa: CAISEEGRRLGYTF

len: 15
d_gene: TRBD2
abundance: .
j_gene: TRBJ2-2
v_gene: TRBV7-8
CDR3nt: TGTGCCAGCAGCCCCCGGGGGGGAGGCACCGGGGAGCTGTTTTTT
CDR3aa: CASSPRGGGTGELFF

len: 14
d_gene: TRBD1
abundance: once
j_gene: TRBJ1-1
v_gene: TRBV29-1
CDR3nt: TGCAGCGTTGGGACAGGGGAGGGGAACACTGAAGCTTTCTTT
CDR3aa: CSVGTGEGNTEAFF

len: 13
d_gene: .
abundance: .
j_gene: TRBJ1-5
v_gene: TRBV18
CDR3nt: TGTGCCAGCTCACCGGGGGGGGATCAGCCCCAGCATTTT
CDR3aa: CASSPGGDQPQHF

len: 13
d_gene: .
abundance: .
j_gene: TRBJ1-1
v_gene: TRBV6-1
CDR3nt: TGTGCCAGCAGTGAAACGGAGAGGTCTGAAGCTTTCTTT
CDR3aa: CASSETERSEAFF

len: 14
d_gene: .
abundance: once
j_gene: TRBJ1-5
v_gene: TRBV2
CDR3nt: TGTGCCAGCAGTGAAATGAGGAGCAATCAGCCCCAGCATTTT
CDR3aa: CASSEMRSNQPQHF

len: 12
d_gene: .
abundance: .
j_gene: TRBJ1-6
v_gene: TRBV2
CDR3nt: TGTGCCAGCAGACCCTGGGGATCACCCCTCCACTTT
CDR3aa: CASRPWGSPLHF

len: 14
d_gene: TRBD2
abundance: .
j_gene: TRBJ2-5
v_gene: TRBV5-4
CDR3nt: TGTGCCAGCAGCTTGGGACTAGCGGCAGAGACCCAGTACTTC
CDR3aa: CASSLGLAAETQYF

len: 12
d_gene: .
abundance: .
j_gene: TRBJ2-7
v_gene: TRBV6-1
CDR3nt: TGTGCCAGCAGGGGGGCGTCCTACGAGCAGTACTTC
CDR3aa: CASRGASYEQYF

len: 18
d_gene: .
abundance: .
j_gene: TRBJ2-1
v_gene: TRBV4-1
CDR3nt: TGCGCCAGCAGCCAAGACTGGGGACACCTTAGCTCCTACAATGAGCAGTTCTTC
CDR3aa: CASSQDWGHLSSYNEQFF

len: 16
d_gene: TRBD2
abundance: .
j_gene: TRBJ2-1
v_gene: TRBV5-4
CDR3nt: TGTGCCAGCAGGACCTCGGGACTAGCGGCCTACAATGAGCAGTTCTTC
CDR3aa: CASRTSGLAAYNEQFF

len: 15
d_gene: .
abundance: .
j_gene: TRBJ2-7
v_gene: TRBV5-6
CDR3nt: TGTGCCAGCAGAAAAAGCCGCCAGGGAGTCTACGAGCAGTACTTC
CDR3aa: CASRKSRQGVYEQYF

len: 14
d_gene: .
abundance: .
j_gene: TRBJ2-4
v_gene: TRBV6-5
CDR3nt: TGTGCCAGCAGTCCCACAGGGGCCAAAAACATTCAGTACTTC
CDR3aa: CASSPTGAKNIQYF

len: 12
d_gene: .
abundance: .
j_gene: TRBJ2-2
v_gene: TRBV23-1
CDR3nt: TGCTGCACAGGGCCGGACACCGGGGAGCTGTTTTTT
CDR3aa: CCTGPDTGELFF

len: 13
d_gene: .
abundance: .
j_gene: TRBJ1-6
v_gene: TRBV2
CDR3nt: TGTGCCAGCAGTGAGGGACCCACCACACCCCTCCACTTT
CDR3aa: CASSEGPTTPLHF

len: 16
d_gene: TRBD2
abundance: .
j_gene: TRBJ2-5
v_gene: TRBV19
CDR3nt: TGTGCCAGTAGTATAGGGTTAGCGGGGGGCCAAGAGACCCAGTACTTC
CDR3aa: CASSIGLAGGQETQYF

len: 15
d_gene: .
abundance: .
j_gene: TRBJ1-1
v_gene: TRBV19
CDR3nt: TGTGCCAGTAGTATAGAACACAGGGAGACCACTGAAGCTTTCTTT
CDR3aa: CASSIEHRETTEAFF

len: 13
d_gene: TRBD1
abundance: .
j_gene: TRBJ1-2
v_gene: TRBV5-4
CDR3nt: TGTGCCAGCAGCTTAGGGACAGGGGAAGGCTACACCTTC
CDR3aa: CASSLGTGEGYTF

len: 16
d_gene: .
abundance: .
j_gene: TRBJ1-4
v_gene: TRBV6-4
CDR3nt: TGTGCCAGCAGTGACCTCGAGATTCAGTTTAATGAAAAACTGTTTTTT
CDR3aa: CASSDLEIQFNEKLFF

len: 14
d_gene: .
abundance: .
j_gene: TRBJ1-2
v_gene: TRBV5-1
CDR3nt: TGCGCCAGCAGCTTGGGACCACAGGAGTATGGCTACACCTTC
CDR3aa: CASSLGPQEYGYTF

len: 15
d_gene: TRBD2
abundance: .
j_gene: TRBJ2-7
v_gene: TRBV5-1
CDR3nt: TGCGCCAGCAGCATCGGGACTAGCGGGGGGGACGAGCAGTACTTC
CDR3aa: CASSIGTSGGDEQYF